This TCR beta chain derives from a study of cytomegalovirus exposure and HLA in healthy donors. General study findings and limits: Subsequent analysis found a tendency for first-cohort TCR clusters to co-occur within the 100 to 150 validation repertoires. In vitro assays verified that three CMV-associated chains recognized CMV antigens specifically. There were 150 or so TCR beta chains listed as cytomegalovirus-associated. Despite most TCR sequences being rare, some public TCRs occurred in many donors.

Remarks on this clone: Its target is unknown.

V shed 4 bases, J shed 3 bases, and the junction held 2 bases outside the gene matches. The CDR3 sequence is 14 residues long. Germline CDR1 SGDLS, CDR2 YYNGEE. Repertoires were generated with immunoSEQ multiplex PCR, while TCRdb's copy carries only in-frame clones and drops some. The sample shows about 73,000 clones, 90% to 95% of them seen only once. The rearrangement uses TRBV9 and TRBJ1-4; TRBD1 matches at 8 bases. This receptor was identified in a man between 18 and 29 years old in good health and CMV-seronegative. The sequenced sample consisted of PBMCs. The CDR3 loop is CASSQTGANEKLFF. In DNA, the CDR3 is TGTGCCAGCAGCCAGACAGGGGCTAATGAAAAACTGTTTTTT.